This T cell receptor beta chain originates from a study of T cell responses to AZD1222 COVID-19 vaccine. This table comes from immunoSEQ multiplex PCR, and its TCRdb copy is limited to in-frame clones, with some not included. The sample has 120,000 to 150,000 clones, approximately 89% seen once. Concerning this clone itself: The antigen remains undetermined.

Study observations and caveats: Repertoire collection took place solely once the T cell response had peaked.

V trimming: 4 bases; J trimming: 5 bases; junction bases outside the gene matches: 7. Per the germline V gene, CDR1 is KGHSH and CDR2 is LQKENI. The CDR3 extends over 15 amino acids. The sequence was obtained from an adult who received the AZD1222 COVID-19 vaccine. The chain has TRBV18 and TRBJ1-1, with TRBD1 matching over 10 bases. The sequences come from peripheral blood, collected 28 days after the second AZD1222 dose. The CDR3 protein is CASSLRQGAPTEAFF. In nucleotides, the CDR3 is TGTGCCAGCTCACTCAGACAGGGGGCGCCGACTGAAGCTTTCTTT.